The present T cell receptor (beta chain) was sequenced within a study of blood T cell repertoires in COVID-19 (dated by TCRdb to 2020 to 2022). For context, the study as a whole: Samples from collaborators originated in the United States, Italy and Spain and spanned both the acute and convalescent phases of COVID-19. The material from the prospective study consisted of cDNA or gDNA derived from T cells, B-cell-depleted T cells, or PBMCs. Deeply sampled blood TCRbeta repertoires from subjects exposed to, actively infected with, or recovered from COVID-19 were included in the dataset. The repertoires were made available in a free public database intended to serve as a resource for research on the immune response to SARS-CoV-2. The samples were drawn from two sources: the first 160 participants of the ongoing ImmuneRACE study, and 1,200 or so subjects contributed by 6 global collaborators. A de-identified subject ID, COVID-19 status, age in years and sex were almost always included in the sample metadata. Where available, HLA class I and class II types were taken from metadata supplied by the sample provider and were not determined by assay-based typing. Overall study results and their limits: Clinical and demographic metadata were provided uncurated, with the amount varying by source and participant.

CDR1 and CDR2 were assigned from the germline V gene as MNHNS and SASEGT. Germline trimming amounts to 4 bases on V and 10 bases on J, with 10 as the count of junction bases outside the gene matches. From its cysteine to its phenylalanine, the CDR3 spans 16 amino acids. The kept DNA is CDR3 alone, 48 bases in frame from the first base. The collaborating institutions used their own protocols to collect whole blood in K2EDTA tubes. For TCRbeta analysis, collaborators shipped samples as frozen whole blood, isolated PBMCs, or DNA extracted from either of those sample types. TCRbeta CDR3 regions were amplified from genomic DNA using the immunoSEQ Assay, a bias-controlled multiplex PCR. Under the source paper's analysis protocol: The number of nucleated cells in each sample was estimated by amplification of reference gene primers within the assay. To quantify the absolute abundance of each unique TCRbeta CDR3 rearrangement, sequence reads were collapsed and filtered. For each sample, productive Simpson clonality was calculated as the square root of Simpson's diversity index over productive rearrangements. Drawn from immuneACCESS, this table holds only the in-frame rearrangements with V and J called that TCRdb kept. Clones are partly lost; checked studies trace under half to an unresolved V gene and leave the rest unexplained. V, J and clone size derive from that table, while D and trimming were established from the DNA sequence. Within this sample are approximately 89,000 clones, with 70% to 90% of them counted one time only. The ten largest account for around 4.5% of the sample.

Details on this clone: The clone's antigen remains unknown. No qualities accompany the bases; no much larger clone lies one base away.

The rearranged segments are TRBV6-1 and TRBJ2-2; 12 central bases correspond to TRBD2. The clonotype originates from a man between 65 and 79 years old with acute or convalescent COVID-19. The sample comprised peripheral blood. At the DNA level, the sequence is TGTGCCAGCAGTGCCCAACTAGCGGGGGGCCGCCTGGAGCTGTTTTTT. Translated, it reads CASSAQLAGGRLELFF.